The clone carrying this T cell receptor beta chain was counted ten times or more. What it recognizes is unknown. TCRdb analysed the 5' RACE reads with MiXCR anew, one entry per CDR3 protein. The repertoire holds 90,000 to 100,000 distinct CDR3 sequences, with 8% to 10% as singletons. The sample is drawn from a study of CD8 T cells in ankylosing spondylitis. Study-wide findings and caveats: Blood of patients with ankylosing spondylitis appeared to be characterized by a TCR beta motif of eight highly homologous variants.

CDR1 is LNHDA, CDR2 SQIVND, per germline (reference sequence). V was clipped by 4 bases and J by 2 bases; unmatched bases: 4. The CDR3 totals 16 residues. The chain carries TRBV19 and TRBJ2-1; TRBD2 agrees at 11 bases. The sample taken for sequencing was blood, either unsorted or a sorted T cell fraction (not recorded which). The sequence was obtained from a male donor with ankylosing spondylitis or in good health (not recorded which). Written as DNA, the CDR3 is TGTGCCAGTAGTACCTCACTAGCGGGGGCCTACAATGAGCAGTTCTTC. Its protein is CASSTSLAGAYNEQFF.